The present TCR beta chain was sequenced within a study of Siglec-9 on CD8 T cells in melanoma. Whole-study findings and limits: Siglec-9 reportedly marks and regulates an effector memory CD8+ T-cell subset apparently accumulating in melanoma tumors.

With respect to this clone: Its specificity is unknown.

The repertoire was sequenced with immunoSEQ multiplex PCR; TCRdb's copy has only in-frame clones and lacks some. The data contain more than 25,000 clones, roughly 80% of them seen just once; the ten biggest clones take up roughly 6.3%. Unmatched junction bases numbered 5, after V lost 5 bases and J lost 6 bases. Germline V CDR1 and CDR2: LNHNV, YYDKDF (reference sequence). The CDR3 has 13 amino acids. Specimen: Siglec-9- CD8+ T cells sorted from blood. The source of this sequence is a human donor in good health. The V gene is TRBV15, the J gene TRBJ1-2, with 8 bases lining up with TRBD1. For the CDR3, the DNA is TGTGCCACCAGCCCGACAGGGGTTCATGGCTACACCTTC. Its protein product is CATSPTGVHGYTF.